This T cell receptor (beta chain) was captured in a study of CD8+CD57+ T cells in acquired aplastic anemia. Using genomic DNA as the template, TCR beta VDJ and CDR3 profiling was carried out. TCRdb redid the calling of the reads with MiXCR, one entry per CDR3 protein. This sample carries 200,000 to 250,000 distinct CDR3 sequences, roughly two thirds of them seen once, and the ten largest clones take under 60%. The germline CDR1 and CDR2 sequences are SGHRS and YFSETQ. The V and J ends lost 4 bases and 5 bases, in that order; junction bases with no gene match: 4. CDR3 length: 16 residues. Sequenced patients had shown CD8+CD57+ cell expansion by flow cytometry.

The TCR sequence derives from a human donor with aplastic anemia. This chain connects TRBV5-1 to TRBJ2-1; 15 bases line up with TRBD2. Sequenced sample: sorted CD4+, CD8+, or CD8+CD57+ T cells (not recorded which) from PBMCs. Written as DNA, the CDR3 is TGCGCCAGCAGCCCCGGACTAGCGGGGGGGCACAATGAGCAGTTCTTC. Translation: CASSPGLAGGHNEQFF.